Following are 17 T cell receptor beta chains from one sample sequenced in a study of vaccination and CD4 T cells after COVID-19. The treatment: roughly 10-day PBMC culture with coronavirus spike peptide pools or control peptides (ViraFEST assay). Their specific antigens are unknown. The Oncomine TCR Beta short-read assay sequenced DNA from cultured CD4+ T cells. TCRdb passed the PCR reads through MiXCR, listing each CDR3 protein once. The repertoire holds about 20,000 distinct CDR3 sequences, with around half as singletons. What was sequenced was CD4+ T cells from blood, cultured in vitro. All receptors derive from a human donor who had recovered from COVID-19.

This chain's CDR3 is CATSDLSGALNEQFF. CDR3 sequence (DNA): TGTGCCACCAGTGACCTGAGCGGGGCCCTCAATGAGCAGTTCTTC. J is TRBJ2-1 and V is TRBV24-1, with 7 bases matching TRBD2. The CDR3 extends over 15 amino acids. Germline CDR1 and CDR2: KGHDR and SFDVKD. With V trimmed by 4 bases and J by 6 bases, 8 bases remained unmatched.

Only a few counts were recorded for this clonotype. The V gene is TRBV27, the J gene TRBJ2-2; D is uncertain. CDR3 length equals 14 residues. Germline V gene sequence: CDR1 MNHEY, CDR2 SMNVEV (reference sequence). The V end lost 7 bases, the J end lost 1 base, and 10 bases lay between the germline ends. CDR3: CASMLGRNTGELFF. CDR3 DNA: TGTGCCAGCATGTTAGGCAGGAACACCGGGGAGCTGTTTTTT.

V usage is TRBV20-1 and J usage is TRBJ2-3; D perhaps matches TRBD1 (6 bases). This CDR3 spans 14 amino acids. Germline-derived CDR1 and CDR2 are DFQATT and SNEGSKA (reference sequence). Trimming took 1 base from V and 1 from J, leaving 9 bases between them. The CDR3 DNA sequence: TGCAGTGCTAGAGCAGGGGTTCGCACAGATACGCAGTATTTT. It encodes CSARAGVRTDTQYF.

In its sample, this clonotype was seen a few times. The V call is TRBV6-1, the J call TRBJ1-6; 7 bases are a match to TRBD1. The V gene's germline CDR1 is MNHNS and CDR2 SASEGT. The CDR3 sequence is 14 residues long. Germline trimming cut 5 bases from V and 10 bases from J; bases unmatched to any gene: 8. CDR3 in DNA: TGTGCCAGCAGTCTGCAGGGGGACGGCTCACCCCTCCACTTT. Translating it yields CASSLQGDGSPLHF.

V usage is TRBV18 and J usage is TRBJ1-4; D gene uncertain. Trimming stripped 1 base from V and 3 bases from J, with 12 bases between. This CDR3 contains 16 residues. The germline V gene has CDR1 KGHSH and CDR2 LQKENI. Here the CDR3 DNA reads TGTGCCAGCTCACCACAGGGATTCAGCGCTAATGAAAAACTGTTTTTT. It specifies CASSPQGFSANEKLFF.

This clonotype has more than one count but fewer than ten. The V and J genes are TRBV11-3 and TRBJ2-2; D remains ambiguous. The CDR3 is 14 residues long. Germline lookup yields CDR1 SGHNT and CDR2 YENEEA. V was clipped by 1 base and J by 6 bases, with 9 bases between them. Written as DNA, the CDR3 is TGTGCCAGCAGCTTAGGGTCTGAGGCCGGGGAGCTGTTTTTT. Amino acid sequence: CASSLGSEAGELFF.

CDR3 amino acids: CASSYNREAGSPLHF. The CDR3 bases are TGTGCCAGCAGTTATAACAGGGAAGCTGGCTCACCCCTCCACTTT. V and J are TRBV6-5 and TRBJ1-6; D possibly corresponds to TRBD1 (6 bases). V was trimmed by 3 bases and J by 10 bases, leaving 16 bases between them. This CDR3 has 15 amino acids. CDR1 and CDR2 (germline): MNHEY, SVGAGI.

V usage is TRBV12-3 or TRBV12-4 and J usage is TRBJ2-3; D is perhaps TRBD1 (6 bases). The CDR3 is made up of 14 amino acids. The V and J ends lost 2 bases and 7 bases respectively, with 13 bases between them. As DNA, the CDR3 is TGTGCCAGCAGTTTAAGGCAGGGGAGAAATACGCAGTATTTT. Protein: CASSLRQGRNTQYF.

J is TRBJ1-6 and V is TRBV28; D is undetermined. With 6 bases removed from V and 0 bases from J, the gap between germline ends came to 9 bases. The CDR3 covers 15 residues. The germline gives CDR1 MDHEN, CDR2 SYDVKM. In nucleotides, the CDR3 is TGTGCCAGCAGCACTGGGAGCTCCTATAATTCACCCCTCCACTTT. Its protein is CASSTGSSYNSPLHF.

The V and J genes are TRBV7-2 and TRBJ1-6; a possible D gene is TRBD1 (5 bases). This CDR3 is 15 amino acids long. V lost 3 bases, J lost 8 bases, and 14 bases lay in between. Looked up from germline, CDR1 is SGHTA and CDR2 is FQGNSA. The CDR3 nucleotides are TGTGCCAGCAGCTTCCGGGACGGGGTGGATTCACCCCTCCACTTT. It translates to CASSFRDGVDSPLHF.

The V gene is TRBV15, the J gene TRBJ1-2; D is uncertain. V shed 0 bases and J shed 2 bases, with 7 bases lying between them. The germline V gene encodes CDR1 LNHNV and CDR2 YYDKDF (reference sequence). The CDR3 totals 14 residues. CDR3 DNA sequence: TGTGCCACCAGCAGAGATCGAGTAAACTATGGCTACACCTTC. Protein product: CATSRDRVNYGYTF.

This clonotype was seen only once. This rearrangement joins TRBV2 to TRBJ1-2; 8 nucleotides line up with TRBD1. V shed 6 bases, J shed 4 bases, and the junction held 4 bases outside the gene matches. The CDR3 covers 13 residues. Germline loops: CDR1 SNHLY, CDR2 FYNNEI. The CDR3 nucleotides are TGTGCCAGCAGCGGACAGGGAGGCTATGGCTACACCTTC. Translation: CASSGQGGYGYTF.

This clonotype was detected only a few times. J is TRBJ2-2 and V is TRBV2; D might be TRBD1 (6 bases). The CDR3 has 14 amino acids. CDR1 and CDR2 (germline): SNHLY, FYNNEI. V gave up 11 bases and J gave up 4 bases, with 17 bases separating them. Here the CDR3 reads CAAQFRTVTGELFF. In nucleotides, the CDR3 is TGTGCCGCCCAGTTCCGGACAGTCACCGGGGAGCTGTTTTTT.

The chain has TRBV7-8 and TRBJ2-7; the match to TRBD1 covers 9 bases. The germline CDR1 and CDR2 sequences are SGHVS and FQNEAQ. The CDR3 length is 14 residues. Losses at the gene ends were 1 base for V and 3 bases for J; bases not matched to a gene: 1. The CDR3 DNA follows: TGTGCCAGCAGCTTAGGACAGGGGGTCTACGAGCAGTACTTC. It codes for CASSLGQGVYEQYF.

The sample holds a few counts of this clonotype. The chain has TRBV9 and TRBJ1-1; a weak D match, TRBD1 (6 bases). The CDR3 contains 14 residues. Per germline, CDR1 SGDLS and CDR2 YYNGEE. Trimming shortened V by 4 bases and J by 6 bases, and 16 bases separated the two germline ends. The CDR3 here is CASSTGWDSAEAFF. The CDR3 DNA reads TGTGCCAGCAGCACAGGGTGGGATTCGGCTGAAGCTTTCTTT.

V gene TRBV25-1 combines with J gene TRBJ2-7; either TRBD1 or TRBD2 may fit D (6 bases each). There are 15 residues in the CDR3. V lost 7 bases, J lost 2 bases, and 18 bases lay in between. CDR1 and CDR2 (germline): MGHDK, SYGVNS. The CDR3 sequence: CASKRGSGDAYEQYF. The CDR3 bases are TGTGCCAGCAAGAGGGGGTCGGGAGACGCCTACGAGCAGTACTTC.

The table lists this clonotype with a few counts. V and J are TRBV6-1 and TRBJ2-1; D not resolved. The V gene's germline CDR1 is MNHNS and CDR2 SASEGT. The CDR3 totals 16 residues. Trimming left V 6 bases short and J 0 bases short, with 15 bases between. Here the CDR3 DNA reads TGTGCCAGCAGAGACCGCATCCCTAGCTCCTACAATGAGCAGTTCTTC. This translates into CASRDRIPSSYNEQFF.